Listed here are 15 T cell receptor beta chains from one sample, sequenced in a study of T-cell memory formation after mild COVID-19. In TCRdb, the 5' RACE reads were re-called with MiXCR into one record per CDR3 protein. The profile shows hundreds of thousands of distinct CDR3 sequences, around 20% of them singletons. Source material: PBMCs or a T cell subset sorted from them (not recorded which). Receptor source: an adult woman who had mild COVID-19 (a few samples of this study predate the infection). Cell type and time point are not known.

The J gene is TRBJ2-7, the V gene TRBV5-1; 7 positions match TRBD1. The trim removed 0 bases at V and 4 bases at J, leaving 7 bases unmatched. From germline, CDR1 is SGHRS and CDR2 YFSETQ. The CDR3 spans 15 residues. CDR3 sequence reads: CASSLGTGSVYEQYF. The CDR3 DNA is TGCGCCAGCAGCTTGGGGACAGGTAGTGTGTACGAGCAGTACTTC.

Ten or more counts support this clonotype. The chain carries TRBV5-1 and TRBJ2-1; TRBD2 might be the D (5 bases). The length of the CDR3 is 14 residues. The germline CDR1 and CDR2 sequences are SGHRS and YFSETQ. Trimming removed 0 bases at V and 8 bases at J, with 12 bases between. The CDR3 DNA reads TGCGCCAGCAGCTTGGTGCGGGTGGTGGATGAGCAGTTCTTC. This gives the protein CASSLVRVVDEQFF.

This clonotype has only a few counts. This sequence joins TRBV7-9 and TRBJ2-3; 10 positions agree with TRBD2. Germline V lookup: CDR1 SEHNR, CDR2 FQNEAQ (reference sequence). Trimming at V came to 4 bases and at J to 2 bases, leaving 12 bases not matched to a gene. CDR3 length equals 18 residues. The CDR3 nucleotides read TGTGCCAGCAGCTCCCCTGGGATTAGCGGGGGGCTCACAGATACGCAGTATTTT. It is translated as CASSSPGISGGLTDTQYF.

The rearrangement uses TRBV7-2 and TRBJ2-3; D possibly corresponds to TRBD2 (5 bases). The CDR3 contains 17 residues. Trimming stripped 1 base from V and 1 base from J, with 15 bases between. In germline, CDR1 is SGHTA, CDR2 FQGNSA. The CDR3 region has the DNA TGTGCCAGCAGCTTAGTAGGCTCGGGAATCGGCACAGATACGCAGTATTTT. The encoded protein is CASSLVGSGIGTDTQYF.

The chain is built from TRBV24-1 and TRBJ2-1, with 7 bases fitting TRBD1. Looked up from germline, CDR1 is KGHDR and CDR2 is SFDVKD. CDR3 length equals 15 residues. The junction had 4 bases not matched to a gene; V was cut back by 0 bases and J by 6 bases. CDR3 nucleotide sequence: TGTGCCACCAGTGATTTGAAGGGGGCGGCCAATGAGCAGTTCTTC. Protein sequence: CATSDLKGAANEQFF.

This clonotype was detected a few times. This sequence joins TRBV29-1 and TRBJ2-2, with 8 bases fitting TRBD1. V was clipped by 5 bases and J by 5 bases; unmatched bases: 13. The CDR3 totals 16 residues. CDR1 and CDR2 (germline): SQVTM, ANQGSEA. CDR3 DNA: TGCAGCGTTATCGGGCGGGGACAGGAGGAGACCGGGGAGCTGTTTTTT. It is translated as CSVIGRGQEETGELFF.

This chain joins TRBV5-1 and TRBJ2-7; 9 bases line up with TRBD1. The CDR3 is 14 amino acids. Per the germline V gene, CDR1 is SGHRS and CDR2 is YFSETQ. The V and J ends lost 7 bases and 2 bases, in that order; junction bases with no gene match: 7. As DNA, the CDR3 is TGCGCCAGCTCGGACAGGGGTTCCACCTACGAGCAGTACTTC. Protein: CASSDRGSTYEQYF.

For this clonotype: At one end the junction does not follow the germline gene, possibly because of a read error. The V call is TRBV5-5, the J call TRBJ2-1, with D uncertain. The germline V gene has CDR1 SGHKS and CDR2 YYEKEE (reference sequence). The CDR3 runs 12 residues. The CDR3 sequence: CASSQEINEQLF. Here the CDR3 DNA reads TGTGCCAGCTCGCAGGAAATCAATGAGCAGTTATTC. Using reference TRBV5-5 and TRBJ2-1 for the parts outside the CDR3, the full variable domain is DAGVTQSPTHLIKTRGQQVTLRCSPISGHKSVSWYQQVLGQGPQFIFQYYEKEERGRGNFPDRFSARQFPNYSSELNVNALLLGDSALYLCASSQEINEQLFGPGTRLTVL.

This clonotype was recorded a few times. The chain couples TRBV29-1 to TRBJ1-5, with D possibly TRBD1 on 5 matching bases. V lost 5 bases and J lost 1, with 9 bases in between. CDR1 and CDR2 from the germline V gene are SQVTM and ANQGSEA. This CDR3 contains 13 residues. The CDR3 is CSVKAGSNQPQHF. Here the CDR3 DNA reads TGCAGCGTTAAGGCAGGGAGCAATCAGCCCCAGCATTTT.

This clonotype has only a few counts. The chain recombines TRBV7-9 with TRBJ2-3; 8 bases fit TRBD1. The germline V gene has CDR1 SEHNR and CDR2 FQNEAQ (reference sequence). The CDR3 runs to 15 residues. J was trimmed by 3 bases and V by 5 bases; bases with no gene match: 7. The CDR3 loop reads CASSQIQGETDTQYF. The CDR3 nucleotides read TGTGCCAGCAGCCAAATACAGGGGGAAACAGATACGCAGTATTTT.

The CDR3 nucleotides are TGTGCCAGCAGTTACTCCGCTAGGGAAGGCTATGGCTACACCTTC. This gives the protein CASSYSAREGYGYTF. This chain links TRBV6-5 with TRBJ1-2; D remains unclear. The CDR3 length is 15 residues. Germline V gene sequence: CDR1 MNHEY, CDR2 SVGAGI. The V end was cut by 0 bases, the J end by 4 bases, with 12 bases between.

This clonotype was observed many times. V gene TRBV18 combines with J gene TRBJ2-3; tentative D call: TRBD2 (6 bases). With 4 bases removed from V and 2 bases from J, the gap between germline ends came to 10 bases. This CDR3 is 14 amino acids long. Germline-derived CDR1 and CDR2 are KGHSH and LQKENI. For the CDR3, the DNA is TGTGCCAGCTCACACGGGAGTCCCACAGATACGCAGTATTTT. This translates into CASSHGSPTDTQYF.

The chain's CDR3 is CASTSDRVVRGYTF. The CDR3 DNA reads as TGCGCCAGCACGTCGGACAGGGTTGTGCGGGGCTACACCTTC. The V gene is TRBV5-1, the J gene TRBJ1-2; 8 nucleotides align to TRBD1. CDR1 SGHRS and CDR2 YFSETQ come from the germline V gene. V shed 6 bases and J 8 bases; nucleotides not matched to a gene: 12. The CDR3 length is 14 residues. The full variable domain, in which reference TRBV5-1 and TRBJ1-2 provide the parts outside the CDR3, is KAGVTQTPRYLIKTRGQQVTLSCSPISGHRSVSWYQQTPGQGLQFLFEYFSETQRNKGNFPGRFSGRQFSNSRSEMNVSTLELGDSALYLCASTSDRVVRGYTFGSGTRLTVV.

This chain joins TRBV5-4 and TRBJ2-3; D might be TRBD1 (7 bases). The CDR3 runs 14 residues. Germline-derived CDR1 and CDR2 are SGHNT and YYREEE (reference sequence). V lost 4 bases and J lost 2, with 11 bases in between. The CDR3 nucleotides read TGTGCCAGCAGCGCGGGACAGAACACAGATACGCAGTATTTT. Translation: CASSAGQNTDTQYF.

V gene TRBV4-1 combines with J gene TRBJ1-2; the match to TRBD1 covers 7 bases. The CDR3 length is 16 residues. Germline-derived CDR1 and CDR2 are MGHRA and YSYEKL. Trimming cost V 4 bases and J 7 bases; bases outside gene matches: 15. The CDR3 protein is CASSPAGWRGRSGYTF. CDR3 DNA: TGCGCCAGCAGCCCAGCCGGTTGGAGGGGGCGATCTGGCTACACCTTC.